A single sample is the source of the 13 T cell receptor beta chains below, sequenced in a study of blood T cell repertoires in COVID-19. Clones were sequenced by immunoSEQ multiplex PCR, and TCRdb holds only the in-frame ones, with some missing. In the table there are about 270,000 clones, about 89% of which are singletons. The material sequenced was PBMCs or T cells enriched from blood (not recorded which). Source of these receptors: a woman under 30 who had recovered from COVID-19.

This chain joins TRBV20-1 and TRBJ1-1; 7 bases fit TRBD1. J gave up 8 bases and V 3 bases, and 3 bases lay outside the gene matches. CDR1 and CDR2 from the germline V gene are DFQATT and SNEGSKA (reference sequence). The CDR3 is 11 residues long. In DNA form, the CDR3 reads TGCAGTGCTAGTACGACAGGGGAAGCTTTCTTT. It is translated as CSASTTGEAFF.

The V and J genes are TRBV28 and TRBJ1-1, with 7 bases matching TRBD1. The CDR3 runs 15 residues. V trimming: 4 bases; J trimming: 11 bases; junction bases outside the gene matches: 16. Germline-derived CDR1 and CDR2 are MDHEN and SYDVKM. CDR3 nucleotides: TGTGCCAGCAGTTCACACACCTTAACCAGGGGGAGGGCTTTCTTT. It codes for CASSSHTLTRGRAFF.

The J gene is TRBJ1-4, the V gene TRBV5-1, with TRBD1 matching over 11 bases. This CDR3 spans 14 amino acids. Germline lookup yields CDR1 SGHRS and CDR2 YFSETQ. Germline trimming cut 4 bases from V and 8 bases from J; bases unmatched to any gene: 4. CDR3 nucleotides: TGCGCCAGCAGCCTGGACAGGGGGCAAGAAAAACTGTTTTTT. The encoded protein is CASSLDRGQEKLFF.

The chain uses TRBV5-5 and TRBJ2-1, with D perhaps TRBD2 (6 bases). The germline V gene has CDR1 SGHKS and CDR2 YYEKEE (reference sequence). The V end lost 1 base, the J end lost 2 bases, and 10 bases lay between the germline ends. The CDR3 covers 15 residues. The CDR3, as DNA: TGTGCCAGCAGCTTGCACGGGGAGGCCTACAATGAGCAGTTCTTC. Translation gives CASSLHGEAYNEQFF.

The rearrangement uses TRBV19 and TRBJ1-4; possible D gene TRBD1, 5 bases. Trimming removed 9 bases from V and 3 bases from J, with 11 bases in between. The CDR3 spans 13 residues. Germline-derived CDR1 and CDR2 are LNHDA and SQIVND (reference sequence). CDR3 residues: CASSRGANEKLFF. The CDR3 bases are TGTGCCAGCTCTAGGGGCGCTAATGAAAAACTGTTTTTT. The full variable domain, in which reference TRBV19 and TRBJ1-4 provide the parts outside the CDR3, is DGGITQSPKYLFRKEGQNVTLSCEQNLNHDAMYWYRQDPGQGLRLIYYSQIVNDFQKGDIAEGYSVSREKKESFPLTVTSAQKNPTAFYLCASSRGANEKLFFGSGTQLSVL.

The chain uses TRBV6-5 and TRBJ1-5; no definite D call. The length of the CDR3 is 14 residues. V lost 5 bases, J lost 4 bases, and 12 bases lay in between. The V gene's germline CDR1 is MNHEY and CDR2 SVGAGI. CDR3 sequence (DNA): TGTGCCAGCAGTACGGGAGATCTAAATCAGCCCCAGCATTTT. The encoded protein is CASSTGDLNQPQHF.

The rearrangement uses TRBV28 and TRBJ2-1; 10 bases map to TRBD2. Germline V gives CDR1 MDHEN, CDR2 SYDVKM. The CDR3 consists of 12 residues. Trimming at V came to 6 bases and at J to 14 bases, leaving 7 bases not matched to a gene. DNA for the CDR3: TGTGCCAGCAGCTCTAGCGGGAGTAGGGAGTTCTTC. It encodes CASSSSGSREFF.

The CDR3 nucleotides are TGCAGCGTTGGGCGCAGGGGTTACACCGGGGAGCTGTTTTTT. It translates to CSVGRRGYTGELFF. The chain uses TRBV29-1 and TRBJ2-2, with TRBD1 as a possible D gene (6 bases). The CDR3 totals 14 residues. CDR1 is SQVTM and CDR2 is ANQGSEA in the germline V gene. Trimming removed 4 bases at V and 3 bases at J, with 12 bases between.

The rearrangement links TRBV13 to TRBJ2-5, with no clear D. V was cut by 5 bases and J by 3 bases, with 13 bases left in between. This CDR3 region has 14 residues. The germline gives CDR1 PRHDT, CDR2 FYEKMQ (reference sequence). The CDR3 sequence is CASSPEQRKETQYF. The CDR3 coding sequence is TGTGCCAGCAGCCCTGAACAGAGAAAAGAGACCCAGTACTTC.

The CDR3 nucleotides read TGTGCCAGCAGTTTATCTACGGGAAGCTCCTACAATGAGCAGTTCTTC. Translated: CASSLSTGSSYNEQFF. The chain couples TRBV27 to TRBJ2-1; tentatively, D is TRBD2 (5 bases). The germline V and J ends were trimmed by 0 bases and 0 bases, with 9 bases remaining between them. CDR3 length: 16 residues. Germline loops: CDR1 MNHEY, CDR2 SMNVEV (reference sequence).

This clone was seen once. The chain links TRBV28 to TRBJ2-7; D is undetermined. This CDR3 is built from 15 residues. The ends were cut back, 2 bases at V and 4 bases at J, with 15 bases in the middle. Germline V gives CDR1 MDHEN, CDR2 SYDVKM. The CDR3 here is CASSLEASRRYEQYF. The CDR3 coding sequence is TGTGCCAGCAGTTTAGAGGCCTCGAGACGGTACGAGCAGTACTTC.

This clone came up a few times. This chain connects TRBV29-1 to TRBJ1-5, with D maybe TRBD1 (5 bases). Trimming stripped 6 bases from V and 5 bases from J, with 14 bases between. Germline CDR1 reads SQVTM; CDR2 reads ANQGSEA. The CDR3 consists of 13 residues. The CDR3 DNA follows: TGCAGCGTCGGAGACAGACCGTATCAGCCCCAGCATTTT. Residues: CSVGDRPYQPQHF.

The chain employs TRBV19 and TRBJ2-1, with TRBD1 identical over 7 bases. Germline V gene data show CDR1 as LNHDA and CDR2 as SQIVND (reference sequence). Trimming cost V 3 bases and J 2 bases; bases outside gene matches: 4. The CDR3 sequence is 15 residues long. The CDR3 region is CASSIARGTYNEQFF. The CDR3 DNA is TGTGCCAGTAGTATCGCCAGGGGGACCTACAATGAGCAGTTCTTC. Variable domain in full (rest from reference TRBV19 and TRBJ2-1): DGGITQSPKYLFRKEGQNVTLSCEQNLNHDAMYWYRQDPGQGLRLIYYSQIVNDFQKGDIAEGYSVSREKKESFPLTVTSAQKNPTAFYLCASSIARGTYNEQFFGPGTRLTVL.